These T cell receptor beta chains were read from a single sample in a study of cytomegalovirus exposure and HLA in healthy donors. Here immunoSEQ multiplex PCR was the method, and the copy in TCRdb shows in-frame clones only, minus some. The data contain about 140,000 clones, around 73% of them singletons. The sample was PBMCs. These receptors originate from a female donor in good health and CMV-seronegative. The CDR3 runs from the conserved cysteine through the conserved F or W. Each record gives: D gene, J gene, clone size, V gene, CDR3 DNA, CDR3 protein. A D gene is named only where the DNA matches it firmly. Size is omitted from some rows. Given values are once, few, many or a class for expanded clones.

- TRBJ1-1 - TRBV21-1 TGTGCCAGCACGAAAGGACAGTGGGACACTGAAGCTTTCTTT CASTKGQWDTEAFF
TRBD1 TRBJ1-2 - TRBV9 TGTGCCAGCAGCCTAGGGACAGGACCCTATGGCTACACCTTC CASSLGTGPYGYTF
TRBD1 TRBJ2-4 - TRBV18 TGTGCCAGCTCACCCGGGACAGGGGTAAACATTCAGTACTTC CASSPGTGVNIQYF
TRBD2 TRBJ2-1 - TRBV2 TGTGCCAGCAGTGAAGTGCGGGGGGGCCGGAATGAGCAGTTCTTC CASSEVRGGRNEQFF
- TRBJ2-2 - TRBV10-3 TGTGCCATCAGTGAGTTGGCAGGGGCGGACACCGGGGAGCTGTTTTTT CAISELAGADTGELFF
TRBD1 TRBJ2-1 - TRBV14 TGTGCCAGCAGCCAGAGGGGACAGGGCCCCTACAATGAGCAGTTCTTC CASSQRGQGPYNEQFF
TRBD1 TRBJ2-7 - TRBV5-1 TGCGCCAGCAGCTTGATGGGACAGGGTAACTACGAGCAGTACTTC CASSLMGQGNYEQYF
TRBD2 TRBJ2-1 - TRBV15 TGTGCCACCAGCCCCCACTCCGGACTAGCGGGAATCAATGAGCAGTTCTTC CATSPHSGLAGINEQFF
- TRBJ1-5 - TRBV19 TGTGCCAGTAGTATTGGCCTGTATAGCAATCAGCCCCAGCATTTT CASSIGLYSNQPQHF
- TRBJ2-7 - TRBV7-8 TGTGCCAGCAGCTTCCTCGACAAGATGGGCGAGCAGTACTTC CASSFLDKMGEQYF
TRBD1 TRBJ1-4 - TRBV15 TGTGCCACCAGCAACCGACAGGGGCCCCGAGGGAAACTGTTTTTT CATSNRQGPRGKLFF
TRBD2 TRBJ2-3 - TRBV27 TGTGCCAGCAGCTTAGCGGGAGAAGGCACAGATACGCAGTATTTT CASSLAGEGTDTQYF
TRBD1 TRBJ2-5 - TRBV7-9 TGTGCCAGCAGCTTCGACAGGGTTCAAGAGACCCAGTACTTC CASSFDRVQETQYF
TRBD2 TRBJ2-2 - TRBV6-1 TGTGCCAGCAGTGACCTCGGGGGGGTAGGGGGCACCGGGGAGCTGTTTTTT CASSDLGGVGGTGELFF
- TRBJ1-4 - TRBV7-2 TGTGCCAGCAGCCTTTCGGGTGCAACTAATGAAAAACTGTTTTTT CASSLSGATNEKLFF
- TRBJ2-6 - TRBV6-5 TGTGCCAGCAGTTACTGGCAGACTGGGGCCAACGTCCTGACTTTC CASSYWQTGANVLTF
- TRBJ1-2 - TRBV27 TGTGCCAGCAGTCCCTTACTAGCCGTTCCAGTGGTCTCCGGCTACACCTTC CASSPLLAVPVVSGYTF
- TRBJ2-5 - TRBV30 TGTGCCTGGAGTGGCGGGGAAGAGGCCCCACAAGAGACCCAGTACTTC CAWSGGEEAPQETQYF
TRBD2 TRBJ2-3 - TRBV23-1 TGCGCCAGCAATCCGAGCGGGAGCGAAGATACGCAGTATTTT CASNPSGSEDTQYF
- TRBJ1-3 few TRBV5-8 TGTGCCAGCAGCTTGTGGGTGACACCTGGAAACACCATATATTTT CASSLWVTPGNTIYF
TRBD1 TRBJ1-5 few TRBV28 TGTGCCAGCAGTTTATCTCGGACAGGGGGCTTGTATCAGCCCCAGCATTTT CASSLSRTGGLYQPQHF
- TRBJ1-2 - TRBV2 TGTGCCAGCAGTGAACCAAACAGGGACGATGGCTACACCTTC CASSEPNRDDGYTF
TRBD1 TRBJ1-1 - TRBV7-3 TGTGCCAGCAGCTTAACGACGGAGGATAGGGGGCGGGGTGCTTTCTTT CASSLTTEDRGRGAFF
TRBD1 TRBJ2-5 few TRBV25-1 TGTGCCAGCAGTAAAGACAGGGTGGGTTTCCAAGAGACCCAGTACTTC CASSKDRVGFQETQYF
TRBD1 TRBJ1-1 - TRBV29-1 TGCAGCGTTAGATTAACCGGGACAGGGTACAACACTGAAGCTTTCTTT CSVRLTGTGYNTEAFF
- TRBJ2-3 - TRBV9 TGTGCCAGCAGCCCCGGGACTGGTATGCGATTCACAGATACGCAGTATTTT CASSPGTGMRFTDTQYF
- TRBJ2-5 - TRBV25-1 TGTGCCAGCAGTGGGCACCTCAGGGGTACGGGGGAGACCCAGTACTTC CASSGHLRGTGETQYF
TRBD1 TRBJ2-7 few TRBV4-1 TGCGCCAGCAGCCTCCCGGGACAGGGGGCGCGCGAGCAGTACTTC CASSLPGQGAREQYF
- TRBJ2-7 few TRBV6-5 TGTGCCAGCAGTTATTCCGGGACTCAGACTTACGAGCGGCAGTACTTC CASSYSGTQTYERQYF
TRBD1 TRBJ1-5 - TRBV6-1 TGTGCCATCAGTGAGACCGGGACAGGGGGCGCCCAGCCCCAGCATTTT CAISETGTGGAQPQHF
TRBD1 TRBJ1-1 - TRBV7-2 TGTGCCAGCATCTTAGACAGGGAAACTGAAGCTTTCTTT CASILDRETEAFF
TRBD1 TRBJ1-2 - TRBV4-1 TGCGCCAGCAGCCAAGCTAGCCGGGACAGAGATTATGGCTACACCTTC CASSQASRDRDYGYTF
TRBD1 TRBJ2-2 - TRBV28 TGTGCCAGCACCCCAACAGGGGTAATTCCGAACACCGGGGAGCTGTTTTTT CASTPTGVIPNTGELFF
- TRBJ1-1 - TRBV5-1 TGCGCCAGCAGCTTGACAGGCGGCGAGTGGGACACTGAAGCTTTCTTT CASSLTGGEWDTEAFF
- TRBJ2-7 - TRBV5-4 TGTGCCAGCAGCTTGGTGGGGGGAAACTCCTACGAGCAGTACTTC CASSLVGGNSYEQYF
TRBD1 TRBJ2-6 - TRBV7-9 TGTGCCAGCAGCCTGACAGGGTCCGCCTCTGGGGCCAACGTCCTGACTTTC CASSLTGSASGANVLTF
- TRBJ2-3 once TRBV5-6 TGTGCCAGCAGCCAGGTGGTGGATACGCAGTATTTT CASSQVVDTQYF
- TRBJ1-2 - TRBV6-1 TGTGCCAGCAGTGAAGAATATTTCTTCAGTGGAGGGGTGGACTATGGCTACACCTTC CASSEEYFFSGGVDYGYTF
- TRBJ2-5 - TRBV18 TGTGCCAGCTCACCACCGGTGGCAGAGACCCAGTACTTC CASSPPVAETQYF
- TRBJ2-7 - TRBV15 TGTGCCACCAGCAGAGATGAGGCAGTCGAGCAGTACTTC CATSRDEAVEQYF
- TRBJ1-5 - TRBV28 TGTGCCAGCAGGATACAGGGACCCAATCAGCCCCAGCATTTT CASRIQGPNQPQHF
TRBD1 TRBJ2-5 - TRBV7-2 TGTGCCAGCAGCTTATGGACAGGAGAGACCCAGTACTTC CASSLWTGETQYF